This T cell receptor (beta chain) originates from a study of blood T cell repertoires in COVID-19. Whole-study context: COVID-19 samples from acute and convalescent phases originated in the United States, Italy and Spain. PBMCs, B-cell-depleted T cells, or T cells provided the cDNA or gDNA that made up the material.

Original handling: Estimation of nucleated cell counts was performed using reference gene primer amplification. Data came from immunoSEQ multiplex PCR; TCRdb stores just in-frame clones and leaves some out. That table furnishes V, J and clone size, whereas the DNA furnished D and trimming. The profile shows about 190,000 clones, roughly nine tenths of them singletons. V was clipped by 5 bases and J by 5 bases, with 13 bases between them. The CDR3 consists of 13 residues. CDR1 is MDHEN, CDR2 SYDVKM, per germline. V is TRBV28 and J is TRBJ2-7; TRBD1 might be the D (6 bases). The material sequenced was peripheral blood. The TCR sequence derives from a man aged 35-49 years with acute or convalescent COVID-19. The chain's CDR3 is CASSDMGAHEQYF. DNA of the CDR3: TGTGCCAGCAGTGACATGGGGGCTCACGAGCAGTACTTC.